Listed here is a single T cell receptor (beta chain). CDR1 and CDR2 from the germline V gene are MDHEN and SYDVKM. The ends were cut back, 4 bases at V and 3 bases at J, with 10 bases in the middle. This CDR3 region has 14 residues. The sample comes from a study of shared clonotypes between healthy human individuals. About the study: Two female and a few male donors aged 18 to 49 were enrolled.

CD4+ cells underwent separation, giving CD45RA+ naive and CD45RA-negative memory subsets. Deep was the level at which the assay was run. Only in-frame clones appear in the TCRdb table, and some are missing; sequencing was by immunoSEQ multiplex PCR. The sample holds around 980,000 clones, 70% to 80% seen once. The chain employs TRBV28 and TRBJ2-1; D ambiguous. The sequence derives from a man in his late teens or twenties in good health. Some clones in this sample may be carry-over from other donors' samples. Sequencing was done on a sample of memory CD4+ T cells from PBMCs. The subset: CD45RA-negative fraction. The CDR3 sequence is CASSSPHDYNEQFF. The DNA for the CDR3 is TGTGCCAGCAGTTCCCCCCATGACTACAATGAGCAGTTCTTC. The full variable domain, rest sourced from reference TRBV28 and TRBJ2-1, is DVKVTQSSRYLVKRTGEKVFLECVQDMDHENMFWYRQDPGLGLRLIYFSYDVKMKEKGDIPEGYSVSREKKERFSLILESASTNQTSMYLCASSSPHDYNEQFFGPGTRLTVL.